This entry lists 26 T cell receptor beta chains sequenced from one sample in a study of graft-versus-host responses after intestinal transplantation. No cognate antigen is known for these TCRs. TCRdb keeps only in-frame clones here, not all; method: immunoSEQ multiplex PCR. The sample has about 88,000 clones, under 95% seen once. The sequencing used unstimulated CD4+ T cells sorted from spleen or lymph node cells, collected before transplant. These receptors all come from a human donor who was the organ donor for an intestinal transplant.

The CDR3 DNA reads TGTGCCAGTAGTCCCAGGACAGGGGACTCACCCCTCCACTTT. This codes for CASSPRTGDSPLHF. The chain carries TRBV19 and TRBJ1-6; 9 bases are a match to TRBD1. The germline CDR1 and CDR2 sequences are LNHDA and SQIVND (reference sequence). J was trimmed by 10 bases and V by 5 bases; bases with no gene match: 6. The CDR3 spans 14 residues.

CDR3 in amino acids: CATSRKTRGGQETQYF. The CDR3 region has the DNA TGTGCCACCAGCAGAAAAACTCGGGGGGGCCAAGAGACCCAGTACTTC. The V and J genes are TRBV15 and TRBJ2-5; TRBD2 matches at 8 bases. CDR3 length: 16 amino acids. CDR1 is LNHNV, CDR2 YYDKDF, per germline (reference sequence). Germline trimming cut 2 bases from V and 1 base from J; bases unmatched to any gene: 6. Based on the CDR3 plus reference TRBV15 and TRBJ2-5, the full variable domain is DAMVIQNPRYQVTQFGKPVTLSCSQTLNHNVMYWYQQKSSQAPKLLFHYYDKDFNNEADTPDNFQSRRPNTSFCFLDIRSPGLGDTAMYLCATSRKTRGGQETQYFGPGTRLLVL.

This chain connects TRBV9 to TRBJ2-3; 7 nucleotides line up with TRBD2. J lost 2 bases, V lost 4 bases, and 7 bases had no gene match. This CDR3 spans 15 amino acids. Germline V gene sequence: CDR1 SGDLS, CDR2 YYNGEE. CDR3 nucleotide sequence: TGTGCCAGCAGCCCTAGAGCGGGACTCACAGATACGCAGTATTTT. Its protein is CASSPRAGLTDTQYF.

V is TRBV19 and J is TRBJ1-2; TRBD1 matches at 8 bases. The length of the CDR3 is 12 residues. The germline CDR1 and CDR2 sequences are LNHDA and SQIVND (reference sequence). V lost 11 bases to trimming and J lost 7 bases; unmatched junction nucleotides: 9. The CDR3: CAGEDRGFGYTF. As DNA, the CDR3 is TGTGCCGGAGAAGACAGGGGTTTTGGCTACACCTTC.

In its sample, this clone was seen once. This chain connects TRBV4-1 to TRBJ1-4; tentatively, D is TRBD1 (5 bases). The germline V gene has CDR1 MGHRA and CDR2 YSYEKL. There are 19 residues in the CDR3. V was pared by 7 bases and J by 0 bases, with 24 bases between. CDR3 residues: CASTVAGFLDKPTNEKLFF. The CDR3 coding sequence is TGCGCCAGCACAGTAGCAGGGTTCCTGGACAAACCAACTAATGAAAAACTGTTTTTT.

The V gene is TRBV7-9, the J gene TRBJ1-3; TRBD1 is a possible D gene (6 bases). Germline V lookup: CDR1 SEHNR, CDR2 FQNEAQ (reference sequence). The CDR3 sequence is 15 residues long. With 8 bases removed from V and 4 bases from J, the gap between germline ends came to 18 bases. CDR3 amino acids: CASHAGVIPGNTIYF. The DNA for the CDR3 is TGTGCCAGCCATGCAGGGGTTATACCCGGAAACACCATATATTTT. Combining the CDR3 with reference TRBV7-9 and TRBJ1-3 gives the whole variable domain DTGVSQNPRHKITKRGQNVTFRCDPISEHNRLYWYRQTLGQGPEFLTYFQNEAQLEKSRLLSDRFSAERPKGSFSTLEIQRTEQGDSAMYLCASHAGVIPGNTIYFGEGSWLTVV.

As for this clone: A read error may account for a junction end that differs from germline. J is TRBJ2-5 and V is TRBV18; D gene uncertain. From germline, CDR1 is KGHSH and CDR2 LQKENI. This CDR3 spans 14 amino acids. The CDR3: CASSPGRYQGTQYF. CDR3 DNA sequence: TGTGCCAGCTCACCAGGCAGGTACCAAGGGACCCAGTACTTC.

The chain joins TRBV10-3 to TRBJ2-5; 11 bases line up with TRBD1. This CDR3 is 19 amino acids long. Trimming removed 8 bases from V and 2 bases from J; junction bases left unmatched: 19. From germline, CDR1 is ENHRY and CDR2 SYGVKD. CDR3 coding DNA: TGTGCCATCTCAAGTAATCCGGGACAGGGGGGAGGGATACAAGAGACCCAGTACTTC. Translation gives CAISSNPGQGGGIQETQYF.

This chain joins TRBV2 and TRBJ2-2; 10 positions agree with TRBD2. Per germline, CDR1 SNHLY and CDR2 FYNNEI. With 7 bases clipped from V and 5 bases from J, the junction kept 1 base outside the gene matches. The CDR3 runs to 13 residues. In nucleotides, the CDR3 is TGTGCCAGCACGACTAGCGGGACCGGGGAGCTGTTTTTT. Its translation: CASTTSGTGELFF.

The chain combines TRBV28 with TRBJ2-5; no reliable D call. Trimming left V 6 bases short and J 7 bases short, with 12 bases between. Germline V CDR1 and CDR2: MDHEN, SYDVKM. The CDR3 is 12 amino acids. Here the CDR3 DNA reads TGTGCCAGCAGCACGGGTGGCGTGACCCAGTACTTC. Its translation: CASSTGGVTQYF.

Only one count was recorded for this clone. The chain links TRBV2 to TRBJ2-3; D is possibly TRBD2 (5 bases). Germline V gives CDR1 SNHLY, CDR2 FYNNEI. The CDR3 extends over 13 amino acids. The germline V and J ends were trimmed by 6 bases and 2 bases, with 9 bases remaining between them. CDR3 sequence reads: CASSRTYTDTQYF. For the CDR3, the DNA is TGTGCCAGCAGCAGGACTTACACAGATACGCAGTATTTT.

CDR3 protein: CASSYSGGSYEQYF. CDR3 coding DNA: TGTGCCAGCAGTTACTCGGGGGGATCCTACGAGCAGTACTTC. The V and J genes are TRBV6-6 and TRBJ2-7, with D possibly matching TRBD2 (6 bases). The V and J ends lost 0 bases and 1 base respectively, with 7 bases between them. The CDR3 runs to 14 residues. The germline V gene encodes CDR1 MNHNY and CDR2 SVGAGI (reference sequence).

The genes are TRBV29-1 and TRBJ1-1; the match to TRBD1 covers 10 bases. Germline loops: CDR1 SQVTM, CDR2 ANQGSEA. V gave up 3 bases and J gave up 6 bases; unmatched junction bases: 10. The CDR3 sequence is 15 residues long. CDR3 protein: CSVDPRTGGNSEAFF. The CDR3 coding sequence is TGCAGCGTTGACCCCAGGACAGGGGGTAACTCTGAAGCTTTCTTT.

This chain connects TRBV7-2 to TRBJ2-5; TRBD2 might be the D (6 bases). The CDR3 has 13 residues. Germline CDR1 is SGHTA and CDR2 is FQGNSA. The V end lost 1 base, the J end lost 7 bases, and 10 bases lay between the germline ends. This CDR3 reads CASSLVAGRTQYF. CDR3 DNA: TGTGCCAGCAGCTTAGTTGCGGGGAGGACCCAGTACTTC.

The J gene is TRBJ2-7, the V gene TRBV5-1; 8 bases match TRBD2. Per germline, CDR1 SGHRS and CDR2 YFSETQ. This CDR3 is built from 14 residues. The J segment lost 0 bases and the V segment lost 5 bases, leaving 4 bases of the junction unmatched. Written as DNA, the CDR3 is TGCGCCAGCAGTACCGGGACTAGCTCCTACGAGCAGTACTTC. Translated, it gives CASSTGTSSYEQYF.

The chain links TRBV6-1 to TRBJ1-2; 7 positions match TRBD1. The V and J ends lost 5 bases and 2 bases, in that order; junction bases with no gene match: 5. The germline V gene has CDR1 MNHNS and CDR2 SASEGT. CDR3 length equals 14 residues. The DNA of the CDR3 is TGTGCCAGCAGTAACAGGGGAAGGAACTATGGCTACACCTTC. Protein sequence: CASSNRGRNYGYTF.

The genes are TRBV5-1 and TRBJ2-1; no definite D call. This CDR3 region has 15 residues. Trimming shortened V by 0 bases and J by 6 bases, and 13 bases separated the two germline ends. The germline CDR1 and CDR2 sequences are SGHRS and YFSETQ. The DNA of the CDR3 is TGCGCCAGCAGCTTGGGGGCCCAAACCTTCAATGAGCAGTTCTTC. Amino acids: CASSLGAQTFNEQFF.

The chain joins TRBV27 to TRBJ1-6, with 10 bases identical to TRBD1. The length of the CDR3 is 14 residues. The V and J ends lost 8 bases and 8 bases, in that order; junction bases with no gene match: 6. The germline CDR1 and CDR2 sequences are MNHEY and SMNVEV (reference sequence). CDR3 nucleotides: TGTGCCAGCGGCCGGGGACAGGGGTATTCACCCCTCCACTTT. Translation gives CASGRGQGYSPLHF.

V is TRBV19 and J is TRBJ1-4; the match to TRBD1 covers 7 bases. Germline values: CDR1 LNHDA, CDR2 SQIVND (reference sequence). This CDR3 is built from 16 residues. After removal of 2 bases from V and 0 bases from J, the junction contained 3 bases not matched to a gene. The CDR3 bases are TGTGCCAGTAGTATACCCGGGACAGCAACTAATGAAAAACTGTTTTTT. The encoded protein is CASSIPGTATNEKLFF.

CDR3 in amino acids: CASSERGKNTGELFF. The CDR3, as DNA: TGTGCCAGCAGTGAACGGGGGAAAAACACCGGGGAGCTGTTTTTT. The chain employs TRBV2 and TRBJ2-2, with D possibly TRBD2 on 6 matching bases. The ends were cut back, 2 bases at V and 2 bases at J, with 9 bases in the middle. Germline loops: CDR1 SNHLY, CDR2 FYNNEI. CDR3 size: 15 residues.

The chain carries TRBV25-1 and TRBJ1-4; D perhaps matches TRBD1 (5 bases). The CDR3 consists of 16 residues. Looked up from germline, CDR1 is MGHDK and CDR2 is SYGVNS. V lost 7 bases, J lost 5 bases, and 20 bases lay in between. CDR3 DNA sequence: TGTGCCAGCAAATCGCGGGGTGGGGCTGGAAATGAAAAACTGTTTTTT. Translating it yields CASKSRGGAGNEKLFF. Looking up the rest from reference TRBV25-1 and TRBJ1-4 gives the full variable domain: EADIYQTPRYLVIGTGKKITLECSQTMGHDKMYWYQQDPGMELHLIHYSYGVNSTEKGDLSSESTVSRIRTEHFPLTLESARPSHTSQYLCASKSRGGAGNEKLFFGSGTQLSVL.

V and J are TRBV7-9 and TRBJ1-1; 8 bases fit TRBD1. The CDR3 consists of 14 residues. V was clipped by 4 bases and J by 3 bases; unmatched bases: 4. In germline, CDR1 is SEHNR, CDR2 FQNEAQ (reference sequence). CDR3 nucleotide sequence: TGTGCCAGCAGCTCCGGGACAGGCGACACTGAAGCTTTCTTT. Amino acid sequence: CASSSGTGDTEAFF.

V gene TRBV7-9 combines with J gene TRBJ2-3; D gene ambiguous. Between the trimmed V and J ends, which lost 7 bases and 4 bases, there was a span of 21 bases. The CDR3 totals 16 residues. CDR1 is SEHNR and CDR2 is FQNEAQ in the germline V gene (reference sequence). The CDR3: CASIINSPRISDTQYF. The CDR3 DNA reads TGTGCCAGCATTATTAACAGCCCCCGAATTTCAGATACGCAGTATTTT.

The rearrangement uses TRBV11-3 and TRBJ1-2, with TRBD1 identical over 10 bases. This CDR3 spans 15 amino acids. J gave up 3 bases and V 5 bases, and 6 bases lay outside the gene matches. Germline CDR1 reads SGHNT; CDR2 reads YENEEA. The CDR3 spells CASSALGTGDYGYTF. CDR3 DNA: TGTGCCAGCAGCGCTCTCGGGACAGGGGACTATGGCTACACCTTC.

The rearrangement links TRBV6-5 to TRBJ1-1, with 7 nucleotides matching TRBD1. This CDR3 spans 13 amino acids. V was clipped by 6 bases and J by 1 base; unmatched bases: 2. Germline V gives CDR1 MNHEY, CDR2 SVGAGI. The CDR3 nucleotides read TGTGCCAGCAGGAGACAGGGGAACACTGAAGCTTTCTTT. This translates into CASRRQGNTEAFF.

The rearrangement joins TRBV30 to TRBJ2-5; TRBD2 might be the D (5 bases). Germline assignment: CDR1 GTSNPN and CDR2 SVGIG (reference sequence). V lost 4 bases, J lost 1 base, and 16 bases lay in between. The CDR3 loop spans 15 amino acids. The CDR3 DNA reads TGTGCCTGGACGTCGGGGTTTACTCCCCAAGAGACCCAGTACTTC. It encodes CAWTSGFTPQETQYF.